This T cell receptor (beta chain) stems from a study of identical twins. General study points: Diverse VJ usage suggested most zero-insertion clonotypes were not invariant T cells. Cord blood beta clonotypes present at high abundance carried fewer insertions; no such pattern appeared in memory repertoires.

TCRdb used MiXCR to reprocess the 5' RACE reads, holding one entry per CDR3 protein. The sample lists about 890,000 distinct CDR3 sequences; about 12% were seen once. As to this clonotype: The target antigen is unknown.

V trimming: 5 bases; J trimming: 0 bases; junction bases outside the gene matches: 7. This CDR3 spans 16 amino acids. Germline CDR1 and CDR2: SEHNR and FQNEAQ (reference sequence). The data were also submitted as part of a second study, on yellow fever vaccine responses in identical twins.

Input material: PBMCs. The chain has TRBV7-9 and TRBJ1-1; 9 bases map to TRBD1. The TCR comes from a woman younger than 35 in good health. The CDR3 region has the DNA TGTGCCAGCAGCCCCGGGGGACAGGGTATGAACACTGAAGCTTTCTTT. Amino acids: CASSPGGQGMNTEAFF.